One sample yielded the 14 T cell receptor beta chains listed below, sequenced in a study of human T cells and chemical hapten exposure. As for time point: patch test 1, 2 weeks after DPC sensitization. The sample's treatment: therapeutic diphenylcyclopropenone sensitization with weekly scalp DPC. TCRdb analysed the RACE reads with MiXCR anew, one entry per CDR3 protein. The sample lists around 50,000 distinct CDR3 sequences, around a tenth seen once, with around 4.3% in the top ten. The sequencing used whole blood, collected in connection with sensitization to the hapten diphenylcyclopropenone (DPC). These receptors were obtained from a woman in her 50s with alopecia areata. Some clones in this sample may be carry-over from other donors' samples.

This clonotype came up many times. The chain is built from TRBV12-3 or TRBV12-4 and TRBJ2-4; 7 bases are shared with TRBD1. This CDR3 comprises 15 residues. With 6 bases clipped from V and 5 bases from J, the junction kept 10 bases outside the gene matches. The CDR3 reads CASSFRDSSQNIQYF. As DNA, the CDR3 is TGTGCCAGCAGCTTTCGGGACAGCTCCCAAAACATTCAGTACTTC.

This clonotype came up many times. The chain links TRBV7-9 to TRBJ2-5; tentative D call: TRBD1 (7 bases). The length of the CDR3 is 13 residues. In germline, CDR1 is SEHNR, CDR2 FQNEAQ (reference sequence). The V gene lost 3 bases and the J gene lost 12 bases, with 17 bases spanning the gap. The DNA for the CDR3 is TGTGCCAGCAGCTTCTCTGGCGGGACAGAGGAGTACTTC. As protein: CASSFSGGTEEYF. The full variable domain, its missing parts supplied by reference TRBV7-9 and TRBJ2-5, is DTGVSQNPRHKITKRGQNVTFRCDPISEHNRLYWYRQTLGQGPEFLTYFQNEAQLEKSRLLSDRFSAERPKGSFSTLEIQRTEQGDSAMYLCASSFSGGTEEYFGPGTRLLVL.

The V gene is TRBV20-1, the J gene TRBJ2-1; 8 bases are a match to TRBD1. There are 14 residues in the CDR3. Germline V gene data show CDR1 as DFQATT and CDR2 as SNEGSKA (reference sequence). V was pared by 2 bases and J by 8 bases, with 8 bases of the junction left unmatched. The CDR3: CSARSAGGWDEQFF. The DNA of the CDR3 is TGCAGTGCTAGATCGGCAGGGGGCTGGGATGAGCAGTTCTTC.

The V call is TRBV3-2, the J call TRBJ2-1; the D call TRBD2 from the table was never checked on the DNA. TRBV3-2 is listed as a pseudogene. The CDR3 loop spans 15 amino acids. CDR3 in amino acids: CASSQGLAGGNEQFF. The CDR3 region has the DNA TGTGCCAGCAGCCAAGGACTAGCGGGAGGGAATGAGCAGTTCTTC.

J is TRBJ1-1 and V is TRBV14; D is unclear. Deletions cut 3 bases from V and 8 bases from J, with 16 bases between. CDR3 length: 14 amino acids. Germline V CDR1 and CDR2: SGHDN, FVKESK. CDR3: CASSHGIGVGEAFF. DNA of the CDR3: TGTGCCAGCAGCCATGGGATCGGGGTCGGGGAAGCTTTCTTT.

This clonotype appeared many times. The rearrangement links TRBV29-1 to TRBJ2-5; D gene uncertain. The CDR3 contains 13 residues. Trimming stripped 7 bases from V and 1 base from J, with 13 bases between. Germline CDR1 reads SQVTM; CDR2 reads ANQGSEA. This chain's CDR3 is CSAWTDLQETQYF. CDR3 coding DNA: TGCAGCGCATGGACGGACCTCCAAGAGACCCAGTACTTC.

There are many counts of this clonotype. The gene calls are TRBV20-1 and TRBJ1-6, with 8 bases aligning to TRBD1. Germline V gene lookup returns CDR1 DFQATT and CDR2 SNEGSKA (reference sequence). The CDR3 runs 16 residues. J lost 7 bases, V lost 2 bases, and 10 bases had no gene match. CDR3 protein: CSARPGGAGMNSPLHF. The CDR3 DNA follows: TGCAGTGCTAGACCAGGGGGCGCGGGTATGAATTCACCCCTCCACTTT.

This clonotype was seen at least ten times. The V call is TRBV24-1, the J call TRBJ2-3; 14 positions match TRBD2. This CDR3 spans 17 amino acids. Germline V gene data show CDR1 as KGHDR and CDR2 as SFDVKD. V lost 4 bases, J lost 2 bases, and 4 bases stayed unmatched. CDR3 bases: TGTGCCACCAGTGAGGGGACTAGCGGGAGAACCACAGATACGCAGTATTTT. This sequence encodes CATSEGTSGRTTDTQYF.

This clonotype was seen at least ten times. V and J are TRBV6-2 or TRBV6-3 and TRBJ1-5, with D perhaps TRBD1 (5 bases). Germline CDR1 reads MNHEY; CDR2 reads SVGEGT. The CDR3 sequence is 12 residues long. The ends were cut back, 5 bases at V and 9 bases at J, with 11 bases in the middle. CDR3 sequence reads: CASSPPGRPQHF. For the CDR3, the DNA is TGTGCCAGCAGTCCCCCGGGGCGGCCCCAGCATTTT.

This clonotype was seen repeatedly, ten times or more. The rearrangement joins TRBV7-2 to TRBJ1-1; no clear D. The germline CDR1 and CDR2 sequences are SGHTA and FQGNSA. The V and J ends lost 3 bases and 0 bases respectively, with 17 bases between them. The CDR3 is 17 amino acids. The CDR3 loop reads CASSFPPPPRMNTEAFF. In nucleotides, the CDR3 is TGTGCCAGCAGCTTTCCACCGCCCCCTAGAATGAACACTGAAGCTTTCTTT.

This clonotype has a handful of counts. The chain links TRBV7-6 to TRBJ2-3; 8 positions match TRBD2. The CDR3 spans 15 residues. J gave up 0 bases and V 3 bases, and 2 bases lay outside the gene matches. Germline-derived CDR1 and CDR2 are SGHVS and FNYEAQ. The CDR3 protein is CASSFSGGSTDTQYF. The CDR3 DNA follows: TGTGCCAGCAGCTTCAGCGGGGGTAGCACAGATACGCAGTATTTT.

This clonotype came up many times. The gene calls are TRBV7-6 and TRBJ2-1, with 7 bases that match TRBD2. This CDR3 region has 15 residues. Germline CDR1 is SGHVS and CDR2 is FNYEAQ. The V gene end was trimmed by 4 bases and the J gene end by 4 bases; junction bases not matched to a gene: 7. The CDR3: CASSWSGETYNEQFF. CDR3 sequence (DNA): TGTGCCAGCAGCTGGAGCGGGGAGACATACAATGAGCAGTTCTTC.

This clonotype has ten or more counts. The chain is built from TRBV7-2 and TRBJ2-7; 11 bases map to TRBD2. The V gene's germline CDR1 is SGHTA and CDR2 FQGNSA. With 1 base clipped from V and 6 bases from J, the junction kept 5 bases outside the gene matches. This CDR3 is 15 amino acids long. CDR3 nucleotide sequence: TGTGCCAGCAGCTTAGTTCCGACTAGCGGGACCGAGCAGTACTTC. Its protein product is CASSLVPTSGTEQYF.

The V and J genes are TRBV12-3 or TRBV12-4 and TRBJ1-6, with 12 bases lining up with TRBD1. The J segment lost 9 bases and the V segment lost 4 bases, leaving 4 bases of the junction unmatched. CDR3 length equals 15 residues. Written as DNA, the CDR3 is TGTGCCAGCAGTTCCGGGACAGGGGGCTCTTCACCCCTCCACTTT. Protein sequence: CASSSGTGGSSPLHF.